The present entry profiles one T cell receptor (beta chain) with its context. Its target is not known. Noted treatment: approximately 18 received Ad26.COV2.S at low or high dose, single or two shots; 5 received placebo; per-sample allocation not given. Material that was analyzed had been drawn on day 63 after the first vaccine or placebo injection. CDR3 length equals 14 residues. Germline CDR1 reads MDHEN; CDR2 reads SYDVKM. V dropped 7 bases and J dropped 2 bases, with 15 bases sitting between them. The sample originates from a study of Ad26.COV2.S vaccination and SARS-CoV-2 variants. Study conclusions and caveats: Vaccinees displayed broader spike-specific TCR repertoires than placebo recipients.

TCRdb's table, derived via immunoSEQ multiplex PCR, lists solely in-frame clones and lacks some. The table has about 350,000 clones, more than 85% seen once. The chain couples TRBV28 to TRBJ2-7, with D uncertain. This clonotype was sampled from a person aged 18-60 years who received the Ad26.COV2.S COVID-19 vaccine or a placebo. The material was peripheral blood, obtained in a trial of Ad26.COV2.S vaccine versus placebo. CDR3 nucleotide sequence: TGTGCCAGCACCATTTCCTCACCCCCCTACGAGCAGTACTTC. It specifies CASTISSPPYEQYF.